The clone carrying this TCR beta chain was observed a handful of times. Indicated time point: newly diagnosed GD, antithyroid drugs for less than 3 months. The TCR library was made from RNA that had been extracted from PBMCs in TRIzol. In building TCR beta libraries, iRepertoire HTBI primers were used together with Arm-PCR of CDR3 regions. From the multiplex PCR reads, TCRdb called clonotypes with MiXCR, one entry per CDR3 protein. The sample lists 600,000 to 650,000 distinct CDR3 sequences, 15% to 20% occurring once. The entry originates in a study of regulatory T cells in long-lasting Graves disease. The CDR3 runs 16 residues. Trimming at V came to 6 bases and at J to 3 bases, leaving 14 bases not matched to a gene. CDR1 is MNHNS, CDR2 SASEGT, per germline. These same records also appear under a second study, on T cells in Graves' hyperthyroidism and ophthalmopathy.

The genes are TRBV6-1 and TRBJ2-7, with TRBD2 matching over 7 bases. This receptor was taken from a young woman with Graves disease. Sequencing was performed on peripheral blood mononuclear cells (PBMCs), taken at new diagnosis, from a patient treated with antithyroid drugs. The CDR3 region is CASRALGGERNYEQYF. CDR3 sequence (DNA): TGTGCCAGCAGGGCCCTGGGAGGGGAGAGGAACTACGAGCAGTACTTC.